The 28 T cell receptor beta chains given below trace back to one sample, sequenced in a study of patients and donors after allogeneic stem cell transplantation. TCRdb redid the calling of the RT-PCR reads with MiXCR, one entry per CDR3 protein. The top ten clones hold around 6.8% of a sample with approximately 430,000 distinct CDR3 sequences, more than 15% of them seen once. Sequencing input: blood, either unsorted or a sorted T cell fraction (not recorded which). The receptors shown here come from a human donor who was either an allogeneic HSCT recipient or a stem cell or donor lymphocyte infusion donor (not recorded which). It is not recorded whose cells these are; they may come from a transplant donor.

V usage is TRBV7-2 and J usage is TRBJ1-1; D gene uncertain. Germline V gives CDR1 SGHTA, CDR2 FQGNSA. Trimming cost V 1 base and J 8 bases, with 8 bases left between them. This CDR3 region has 12 residues. The CDR3 region is CASSLGPREAFF. The DNA of the CDR3 is TGTGCCAGCAGCTTAGGGCCAAGGGAAGCTTTCTTT. Based on the CDR3 plus reference TRBV7-2 and TRBJ1-1, the full variable domain is GAGVSQSPSNKVTEKGKDVELRCDPISGHTALYWYRQSLGQGLEFLIYFQGNSAPDKSGLPSDRFSAERTGGSVSTLTIQRTQQEDSAVYLCASSLGPREAFFGQGTRLTVV.

Only a few counts were recorded for this clonotype. DNA for the CDR3: TGCAGTGCTAGCTTCGGGCGTAAACCCTACGAGCAGTACTTC. Encoded protein: CSASFGRKPYEQYF. This chain connects TRBV20-1 to TRBJ2-7; no reliable D call. V was trimmed by 3 bases and J by 2 bases, leaving 14 bases between them. The CDR3 runs 14 residues. Germline-derived CDR1 and CDR2 are DFQATT and SNEGSKA (reference sequence).

The chain uses TRBV6-1 and TRBJ1-4; no reliable D call. The CDR3 length is 14 residues. Germline values: CDR1 MNHNS, CDR2 SASEGT. The V end was cut by 4 bases, the J end by 5 bases, with 11 bases between. The CDR3 DNA reads as TGTGCCAGCAGTGCACCAGTGGCGAATGAAAAACTGTTTTTT. Translation: CASSAPVANEKLFF.

CDR3 nucleotide sequence: TGTGCCAGCAGTCCCCTCACCCCTGGGGGGGCCTTAGATACGCAGTATTTT. It yields the protein CASSPLTPGGALDTQYF. The J gene is TRBJ2-3, the V gene TRBV6-1, with D maybe TRBD2 (7 bases). Germline V gene sequence: CDR1 MNHNS, CDR2 SASEGT. CDR3 size: 17 residues. V lost 5 bases, J lost 5 bases, and 23 bases lay in between.

This clonotype came up a few times. The genes are TRBV20-1 and TRBJ2-7; 7 nucleotides agree with TRBD2. The CDR3 loop spans 13 amino acids. Germline CDR1 and CDR2: DFQATT and SNEGSKA (reference sequence). The V segment lost 0 bases and the J segment 4 bases; nucleotides outside the gene matches: 3. CDR3 region: CSAREGLQYEQYF. Here the CDR3 DNA reads TGCAGTGCTAGAGAGGGACTACAATACGAGCAGTACTTC.

The J gene is TRBJ2-1, the V gene TRBV7-3; D may match TRBD1 or TRBD2 (5 bases each). Between the trimmed V and J ends, which lost 6 bases and 10 bases, there was a span of 16 bases. Germline V gene data show CDR1 as SGHTA and CDR2 as FQGTGA. The CDR3 contains 13 residues. DNA of the CDR3: TGTGCCAGCAGGGGACGCTCATTTGGGGAGCAGTTCTTC. Translation: CASRGRSFGEQFF.

This chain links TRBV4-2 with TRBJ1-4; D is perhaps TRBD1 (5 bases). This CDR3 is 15 amino acids long. V was pared by 4 bases and J by 5 bases, with 14 bases between. Looked up from germline, CDR1 is LGHNA and CDR2 is YNFKEQ. The CDR3 spells CASSPPAGPNEKLFF. As DNA, the CDR3 is TGTGCCAGCAGCCCACCAGCAGGGCCCAATGAAAAACTGTTTTTT.

The table lists this clonotype with a few counts. The chain carries TRBV3-1 and TRBJ2-2, with D perhaps matching TRBD2 (6 bases). Trimming cost V 4 bases and J 3 bases, with 12 bases left between them. The CDR3 contains 15 residues. The germline V gene has CDR1 LGHDT and CDR2 YNNKEL (reference sequence). This chain's CDR3 is CASSPGPGDTGELFF. The CDR3 bases are TGTGCCAGCAGCCCGGGACCGGGGGACACCGGGGAGCTGTTTTTT.

The chain joins TRBV4-3 to TRBJ2-3; D not certain. Germline-derived CDR1 and CDR2 are LGHNA and YSLEER. This CDR3 comprises 14 residues. V gave up 1 base and J gave up 0 bases, with 5 bases separating them. The DNA for the CDR3 is TGCGCCAGCAGCCAAGTAGTGAGCACAGATACGCAGTATTTT. It specifies CASSQVVSTDTQYF.

V is TRBV20-1 and J is TRBJ1-1; tentatively, D is TRBD1 (5 bases). Germline V lookup: CDR1 DFQATT, CDR2 SNEGSKA (reference sequence). This CDR3 contains 13 residues. The CDR3 protein is CSPLQDLRTEAFF. The CDR3 coding sequence is TGCAGCCCTCTACAGGACTTAAGGACTGAAGCTTTCTTT.

This clonotype came up a few times. J is TRBJ2-1 and V is TRBV19, with 7 bases identical to TRBD2. CDR1 is LNHDA and CDR2 is SQIVND in the germline V gene (reference sequence). The CDR3 length is 14 residues. The trim removed 4 bases at V and 4 bases at J, leaving 4 bases unmatched. CDR3 bases: TGTGCCAGTAGTACATCAGCGGGGTACAATGAGCAGTTCTTC. Translating it yields CASSTSAGYNEQFF.

This clonotype was recorded many times. This sequence joins TRBV25-1 and TRBJ2-7, with TRBD1 identical over 9 bases. Looked up from germline, CDR1 is MGHDK and CDR2 is SYGVNS. CDR3 length: 14 amino acids. After removal of 3 bases from V and 5 bases from J, the junction contained 5 bases not matched to a gene. In nucleotides, the CDR3 is TGTGCCAGCAGTGATTCCGGGACAGGGCACGAGCAGTACTTC. It codes for CASSDSGTGHEQYF.

This clonotype occurred once. The rearrangement links TRBV6-5 to TRBJ2-5; the D is unclear. The V gene lost 6 bases and the J gene lost 13 bases, with 18 bases spanning the gap. Looked up from germline, CDR1 is MNHEY and CDR2 is SVGAGI. This CDR3 has 12 residues. The CDR3 loop is CASSRNRATLYF. The DNA of the CDR3 is TGTGCCAGCAGCCGCAACCGGGCGACCTTGTACTTC.

This clonotype was found a few times. V and J are TRBV9 and TRBJ2-3; 7 nucleotides agree with TRBD1. This CDR3 is 14 amino acids long. The V and J ends lost 2 bases and 0 bases, in that order; junction bases with no gene match: 0. Germline lookup yields CDR1 SGDLS and CDR2 YYNGEE. For the CDR3, the DNA is TGTGCCAGCAGCGTGGGACAGAGCACAGATACGCAGTATTTT. It codes for CASSVGQSTDTQYF.

This clonotype was observed many times. The gene calls are TRBV20-1 and TRBJ2-1; D is uncertain. The CDR3 spans 13 residues. V shed 3 bases and J shed 5 bases, with 11 bases lying between them. Germline V gene sequence: CDR1 DFQATT, CDR2 SNEGSKA (reference sequence). The chain's CDR3 is CSASRPQNNEQFF. The CDR3 DNA reads TGCAGTGCTAGCCGACCTCAAAACAATGAGCAGTTCTTC.

A note on this clonotype: At one end the junction does not follow the germline gene, possibly because of a read error. V gene TRBV7-9 combines with J gene TRBJ1-2; 8 nucleotides align to TRBD1. Germline assignment: CDR1 SEHNR and CDR2 FQNEAQ (reference sequence). CDR3 length: 16 amino acids. The CDR3 region is CASSLAGRGPDYGYTF. CDR3 coding DNA: TGTGCCAGCAGTTTAGCGGGCAGGGGGCCTGACTATGGCTACACCTTC.

The J gene is TRBJ2-1, the V gene TRBV20-1; D is perhaps TRBD1 or TRBD2 (6 bases each). V was cut by 0 bases and J by 14 bases, with 20 bases left in between. The CDR3 extends over 14 amino acids. Germline assignment: CDR1 DFQATT and CDR2 SNEGSKA (reference sequence). The CDR3 DNA follows: TGCAGTGCTAGAGATAGGGGGTGGGGTGGGGAGGAGTTCTTC. It translates to CSARDRGWGGEEFF.

The J gene is TRBJ2-2, the V gene TRBV6-1; 10 bases fit TRBD1. The CDR3 totals 18 residues. From germline, CDR1 is MNHNS and CDR2 SASEGT. V was clipped by 6 bases and J by 5 bases; unmatched bases: 15. CDR3 coding DNA: TGTGCCAGCAGCGCCAGGGGATTTACGGACAGGGGGACCGGGGAGCTGTTTTTT. It specifies CASSARGFTDRGTGELFF.

This clonotype was detected only a few times. V gene TRBV7-6 combines with J gene TRBJ1-4, with TRBD1 matching 9 bases. J was trimmed by 8 bases and V by 3 bases; bases with no gene match: 10. CDR1 is SGHVS and CDR2 is FNYEAQ in the germline V gene. CDR3 length equals 16 residues. The CDR3 coding sequence is TGTGCCAGCAGCTTGGGACGAACAGGGGGCAGAGAAAAACTGTTTTTT. It translates to CASSLGRTGGREKLFF.

The chain employs TRBV6-1 and TRBJ2-7; a possible D gene is TRBD1 (6 bases). The CDR3 covers 15 residues. In germline, CDR1 is MNHNS, CDR2 SASEGT. The V and J ends lost 6 bases and 1 base respectively, with 16 bases between them. For the CDR3, the DNA is TGTGCCAGCAGAGCCGGCCCGGGACATTCCTACGAGCAGTACTTC. Its protein is CASRAGPGHSYEQYF.

This clonotype was found many times. This chain connects TRBV4-2 to TRBJ1-1; 10 bases map to TRBD1. The CDR3 runs to 15 residues. CDR1 is LGHNA, CDR2 YNFKEQ, per germline. With 4 bases clipped from V and 1 base from J, the junction kept 3 bases outside the gene matches. Written as DNA, the CDR3 is TGTGCCAGCAGCCTACGACAGGGGGCGAACACTGAAGCTTTCTTT. Protein: CASSLRQGANTEAFF.

This clonotype was seen more than once but under ten times. The rearrangement uses TRBV7-9 and TRBJ2-1; D uncertain. The length of the CDR3 is 14 residues. The V and J ends lost 1 base and 3 bases respectively, with 7 bases between them. Looked up from germline, CDR1 is SEHNR and CDR2 is FQNEAQ (reference sequence). For the CDR3, the DNA is TGTGCCAGCAGCTTAGGCTGGAGCTACAATGAGCAGTTCTTC. It is translated as CASSLGWSYNEQFF.

This rearrangement joins TRBV19 to TRBJ2-1; 8 nucleotides align to TRBD2. CDR1 and CDR2 from the germline V gene are LNHDA and SQIVND (reference sequence). The V and J ends lost 3 bases and 3 bases, in that order; junction bases with no gene match: 4. CDR3 length: 15 residues. CDR3: CASSIKSGGYNEQFF. CDR3 coding DNA: TGTGCCAGTAGTATCAAGAGCGGGGGCTACAATGAGCAGTTCTTC.

Turning to this clonotype: One junction end does not reproduce the germline sequence, and a read error may be involved. The chain couples TRBV10-3 to TRBJ2-3, with TRBD2 matching 7 bases. CDR3 size: 15 residues. Germline values: CDR1 ENHRY, CDR2 SYGVKD. The CDR3 loop reads CAVSPERERTDTQYF. In nucleotides, the CDR3 is TGTGCCGTCAGTCCAGAGCGGGAACGCACAGATACGCAGTATTTT.

This clonotype was seen only a few times. The junction and the germline gene differ at one end; a read error may be behind it. This sequence joins TRBV7-7 and TRBJ2-2; 8 nucleotides match TRBD1. CDR1 SSHAT and CDR2 FNYEAQ come from the germline V gene (reference sequence). CDR3 length: 14 residues. The CDR3 region is CASSFTGGGGELFF. The CDR3, as DNA: TGTGCTAGCAGCTTTACAGGGGGAGGCGGGGAGCTGTTTTTT.

The CDR3 region is CATSEPPVNEQFF. The DNA for the CDR3 is TGTGCCACCAGTGAGCCCCCGGTGAATGAGCAGTTCTTC. The chain uses TRBV24-1 and TRBJ2-1; D unresolved. Trimming took 4 bases from V and 7 from J, leaving 10 bases between them. Germline lookup yields CDR1 KGHDR and CDR2 SFDVKD. This CDR3 comprises 13 residues.

The chain is built from TRBV20-1 and TRBJ2-2; the D is unclear. This CDR3 contains 13 residues. CDR1 is DFQATT, CDR2 SNEGSKA, per germline (reference sequence). Trimming took 3 bases from V and 2 from J, leaving 7 bases between them. The CDR3 is CSASDLNTGELFF. The CDR3 DNA sequence: TGCAGTGCTAGTGACCTCAACACCGGGGAGCTGTTTTTT.

V and J are TRBV6-6 and TRBJ1-1, with D hard to call. CDR1 and CDR2 from the germline V gene are MNHNY and SVGAGI (reference sequence). The germline V and J ends were trimmed by 11 bases and 4 bases, with 8 bases remaining between them. This CDR3 spans 10 amino acids. CDR3: CAARGTEAFF. The CDR3 DNA is TGTGCCGCCCGAGGCACTGAAGCTTTCTTT.